The clone carrying this T cell receptor (beta chain) appeared many times. The sample belongs to a study of T cells in Graves' hyperthyroidism and ophthalmopathy. RNA transcripts provided the source from which TCR beta CDR3 regions were amplified. HTBI primers were used for first-round RT-PCR of the TCR CDR3. TCRdb itself ran the multiplex PCR reads through MiXCR, one entry per CDR3 protein. This repertoire shows some 600,000 distinct CDR3 sequences, approximately 15% found once; its top ten account for roughly 5.7%. The study based diagnoses on clinical symptoms, serum thyroxine and TRAb, thyroid ultrasound and orbital computed tomography. The blood sample predates any ophthalmopathy symptoms, coming from first hyperthyroidism diagnosis. Trimming shortened V by 1 base and J by 13 bases, and 8 bases separated the two germline ends. CDR3 size: 11 residues.

The sequence was obtained from a woman in her twenties or thirties with Graves' hyperthyroidism that later progressed to Graves' ophthalmopathy. Sequencing was done on a sample of blood. V and J are TRBV12-3 or TRBV12-4 and TRBJ2-1; a possible D gene is TRBD2 (5 bases). The CDR3 spells CASSLGTLQFF. As DNA, the CDR3 is TGTGCCAGCAGTTTAGGGACTCTACAGTTCTTC.